Following are 16 T cell receptor beta chains from one sample sequenced in a study of glioma-infiltrating T cells. Using RNA template, CDR3s of TCR alpha and beta were amplified with iRepertoire arm-PCR. TCRdb fed the multiplex PCR reads into MiXCR, producing one record per CDR3 protein. The sample gives around 350,000 distinct CDR3 sequences, roughly two fifths of which show up once; approximately 12% is in the top ten. Sequences were obtained from glioma tissue, nonneoplastic brain tissue, or PBMCs (not recorded which). The receptor source for this set is a human donor with low-grade glioma or glioblastoma, undergoing nonglioma brain surgery, or in good health (not recorded which).

This clonotype was counted only a few times. At one end, the junction sequence differs from germline, possibly due to a read error. The chain has TRBV18 and TRBJ1-4; no reliable D call. Germline CDR1 KGHSH, CDR2 LQKENI. The CDR3 covers 12 residues. This CDR3 is CASSPTNEKLFF. For the CDR3, the DNA is TGTGCCAGCTCACCAACAAATGAGAAACTGTTTTTT.

The chain couples TRBV20-1 to TRBJ1-2, with 7 bases that match TRBD1. The CDR3 spans 13 residues. CDR1 is DFQATT, CDR2 SNEGSKA, per germline (reference sequence). Trimming took 4 bases from V and 5 from J; bases not matched to a gene: 7. CDR3 protein: CSAKQTGWYGYTF. CDR3 DNA: TGCAGTGCTAAACAGACAGGGTGGTATGGCTACACCTTC.

This sequence joins TRBV18 and TRBJ1-2, with D unresolved. The germline V gene has CDR1 KGHSH and CDR2 LQKENI. Trimming took off 1 base at V and 6 bases at J, with 9 bases between the two ends. The CDR3 contains 13 residues. CDR3 in amino acids: CASSPLEADGYTF. CDR3 nucleotides: TGTGCCAGCTCACCACTCGAGGCGGATGGCTACACCTTC. Based on the CDR3 plus reference TRBV18 and TRBJ1-2, the full variable domain is NAGVMQNPRHLVRRRGQEARLRCSPMKGHSHVYWYRQLPEEGLKFMVYLQKENIIDESGMPKERFSAEFPKEGPSILRIQQVVRGDSAAYFCASSPLEADGYTFGSGTRLTVV.

The rearrangement uses TRBV12-3 or TRBV12-4 and TRBJ2-3, with a possible D match to TRBD2 (6 bases). V was pared by 6 bases and J by 2 bases, with 12 bases between. The CDR3 is 14 residues long. CDR3 sequence (DNA): TGTGCCAGCAGGCGCGCTAGCGTCACAGATACGCAGTATTTT. This gives the protein CASRRASVTDTQYF.

There are a few counts of this clonotype. The J gene is TRBJ2-7, the V gene TRBV4-1; weak D call: TRBD1 (5 bases). Germline CDR1 and CDR2: MGHRA and YSYEKL. This CDR3 is built from 15 residues. V was pared by 1 base and J by 2 bases, with 12 bases between. CDR3 amino acids: CASSQGGRDAYEQYF. In DNA form, the CDR3 reads TGCGCCAGCAGCCAAGGAGGCAGGGATGCCTACGAGCAGTACTTC.

J is TRBJ2-5 and V is TRBV6-2 or TRBV6-3; 10 nucleotides match TRBD1. The J call may be in error: the DNA end matches TRBJ2-1 better. Germline CDR1 MNHEY, CDR2 SVGEGT. The CDR3 sequence is 19 residues long. CDR3 sequence (DNA): TGTGCCAGCAGTTACCCGGGACAGGGGTACCTTTCCTCCTACAATGAGCAGTTCTTC. Encoded protein: CASSYPGQGYLSSYNEQFF.

This clonotype was counted between two and nine times. J is TRBJ1-2 and V is TRBV4-1, with D hard to call. Germline CDR1 MGHRA, CDR2 YSYEKL. V gave up 1 base and J gave up 8 bases, with 14 bases separating them. The CDR3 extends over 14 amino acids. CDR3: CASSQAYGLGGYTF. The CDR3 DNA reads TGCGCCAGCAGCCAAGCATACGGCCTAGGGGGCTACACCTTC.

This clonotype was found many times. V is TRBV27 and J is TRBJ2-2; D uncertain. Germline V gene sequence: CDR1 MNHEY, CDR2 SMNVEV (reference sequence). The CDR3 is made up of 13 amino acids. Trimming shortened V by 5 bases and J by 6 bases, and 10 bases separated the two germline ends. The CDR3 loop reads CASSGWAAGELFF. The CDR3, as DNA: TGTGCCAGCAGTGGATGGGCGGCCGGGGAGCTGTTTTTT.

The chain couples TRBV18 to TRBJ2-1; TRBD2 is a possible D gene (6 bases). Germline CDR1 KGHSH, CDR2 LQKENI. V shed 2 bases and J shed 5 bases, with 13 bases lying between them. The CDR3 consists of 15 residues. Here the CDR3 DNA reads TGTGCCAGCTCACCAGCGACTAGGGCGAACAATGAGCAGTTCTTC. Translating it yields CASSPATRANNEQFF.

About this clonotype itself: The final CDR3 position lacks the conserved phenylalanine or tryptophan, pointing to a likely read error. The chain is built from TRBV7-2 and TRBJ2-5, with D maybe TRBD1 (6 bases). Germline lookup yields CDR1 SGHTA and CDR2 FQGNSA. The CDR3 totals 15 residues. V lost 5 bases and J 2 bases, leaving 15 bases between the germline ends. CDR3 amino acids: CASSPTRTEQETQYL. The CDR3, as DNA: TGTGCCAGCAGCCCCACACGGACAGAGCAAGAGACCCAGTACCTC.

In its sample, this clonotype was seen a few times. This chain links TRBV29-1 with TRBJ1-2; D is undetermined. V lost 6 bases, J lost 8 bases, and 7 bases lay in between. CDR3 length equals 9 residues. Germline assignment: CDR1 SQVTM and CDR2 ANQGSEA. The CDR3 is CSVPGGYTF. In DNA form, the CDR3 reads TGCAGCGTACCGGGCGGCTACACCTTC.

Turning to this clonotype: An end of the junction does not agree with germline; a read error may underlie this. The J gene is TRBJ1-1, the V gene TRBV3-1; perhaps TRBD1 as D (6 bases). This CDR3 comprises 14 residues. CDR1 LGHDT and CDR2 YNNKEL come from the germline V gene (reference sequence). The CDR3 coding sequence is TGTGCCAGCAGTCAATCAGGGGAGAACACTGAAGCTCTCTTT. Residues: CASSQSGENTEALF. Combining the CDR3 with reference TRBV3-1 and TRBJ1-1 gives the whole variable domain DTAVSQTPKYLVTQMGNDKSIKCEQNLGHDTMYWYKQDSKKFLKIMFSYNNKELIINETVPNRFSPKSPDKAHLNLHINSLELGDSAVYFCASSQSGENTEALFGQGTRLTVV.

This clonotype appeared many times. The gene calls are TRBV20-1 and TRBJ2-3; TRBD2 agrees at 10 bases. Germline V gives CDR1 DFQATT, CDR2 SNEGSKA (reference sequence). CDR3 size: 15 residues. J was trimmed by 4 bases and V by 2 bases; bases with no gene match: 6. CDR3 region: CSARPSSGSADTQYF. The CDR3 nucleotides read TGCAGTGCTAGACCCTCTAGCGGGAGCGCAGATACGCAGTATTTT.

V is TRBV12-3 or TRBV12-4 and J is TRBJ2-7; a weak D match, TRBD2 (6 bases). This CDR3 is built from 14 residues. The V end was cut by 6 bases, the J end by 4 bases, with 16 bases between. CDR3 residues: CASSVTGSAYEQYF. The CDR3, as DNA: TGTGCCAGCAGCGTAACCGGGAGTGCTTACGAGCAGTACTTC.

This clonotype was picked up a small number of times. The chain recombines TRBV12-3 or TRBV12-4 with TRBJ1-6; TRBD1 matches at 8 bases. J gave up 3 bases and V 6 bases, and 1 base lay outside the gene matches. The CDR3 runs 14 residues. The CDR3 DNA follows: TGTGCCAGCAGACAGGGGGGCTATAATTCACCCCTCCACTTT. Amino acid sequence: CASRQGGYNSPLHF.

This clonotype was recorded only once. A much bigger clone sits one base away, suggesting this may be a read error. The chain joins TRBV28 to TRBJ2-3, with D possibly being TRBD1 or TRBD2 (5 bases each). V dropped 5 bases and J dropped 7 bases, with 19 bases sitting between them. CDR1 is MDHEN and CDR2 is SYDVKM in the germline V gene. The CDR3 spans 15 residues. The CDR3 DNA sequence: TGTGCCAGCAGTCCACCGACGGGGCTCAGATATACGCAGTATTTT. Its protein is CASSPPTGLRYTQYF.